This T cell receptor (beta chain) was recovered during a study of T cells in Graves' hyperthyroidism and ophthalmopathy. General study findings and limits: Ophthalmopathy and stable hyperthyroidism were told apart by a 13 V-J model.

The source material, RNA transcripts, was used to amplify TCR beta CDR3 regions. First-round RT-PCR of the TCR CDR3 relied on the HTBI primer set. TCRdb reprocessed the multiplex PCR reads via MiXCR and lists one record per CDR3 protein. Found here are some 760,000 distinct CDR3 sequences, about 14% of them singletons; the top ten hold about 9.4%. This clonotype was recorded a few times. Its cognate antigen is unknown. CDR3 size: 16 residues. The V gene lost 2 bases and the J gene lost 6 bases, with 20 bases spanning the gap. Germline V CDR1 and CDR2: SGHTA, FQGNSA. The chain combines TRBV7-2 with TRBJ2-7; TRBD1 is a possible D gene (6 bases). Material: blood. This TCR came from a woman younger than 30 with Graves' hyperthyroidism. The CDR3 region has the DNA TGTGCCAGCAGCTTACGATGGGACACCATTAGGGGCGAGCAGTACTTC. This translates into CASSLRWDTIRGEQYF.